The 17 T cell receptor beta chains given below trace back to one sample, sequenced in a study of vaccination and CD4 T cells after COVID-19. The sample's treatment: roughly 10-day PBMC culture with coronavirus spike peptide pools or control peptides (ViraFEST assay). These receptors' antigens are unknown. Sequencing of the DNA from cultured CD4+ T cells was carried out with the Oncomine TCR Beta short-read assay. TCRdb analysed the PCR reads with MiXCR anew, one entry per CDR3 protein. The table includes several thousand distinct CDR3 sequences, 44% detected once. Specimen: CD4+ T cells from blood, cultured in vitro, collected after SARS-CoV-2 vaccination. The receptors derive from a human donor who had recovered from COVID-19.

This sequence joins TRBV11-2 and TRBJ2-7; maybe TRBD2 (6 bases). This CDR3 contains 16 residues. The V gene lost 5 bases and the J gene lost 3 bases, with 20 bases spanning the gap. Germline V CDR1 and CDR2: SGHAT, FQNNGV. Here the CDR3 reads CASSRPFQRALYEQYF. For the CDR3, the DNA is TGTGCCAGCAGCCGTCCCTTTCAGCGGGCACTCTACGAGCAGTACTTC. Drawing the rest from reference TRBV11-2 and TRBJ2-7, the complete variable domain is EAGVAQSPRYKIIEKRQSVAFWCNPISGHATLYWYQQILGQGPKLLIQFQNNGVVDDSQLPKDRFSAERLKGVDSTLKIQPAKLEDSAVYLCASSRPFQRALYEQYFGPGTRLTVT.

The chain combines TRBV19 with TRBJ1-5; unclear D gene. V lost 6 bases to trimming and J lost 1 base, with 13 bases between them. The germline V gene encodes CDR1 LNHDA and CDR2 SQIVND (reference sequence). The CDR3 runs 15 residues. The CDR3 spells CASSPELGSNQPQHF. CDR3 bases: TGTGCCAGTAGCCCAGAATTGGGGAGCAATCAGCCCCAGCATTTT.

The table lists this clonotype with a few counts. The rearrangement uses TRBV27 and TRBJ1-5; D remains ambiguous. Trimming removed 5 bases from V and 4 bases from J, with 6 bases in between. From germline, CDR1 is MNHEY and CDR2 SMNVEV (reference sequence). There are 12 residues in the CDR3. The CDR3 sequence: CASSTGNQPQHF. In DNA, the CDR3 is TGTGCCAGCAGTACGGGTAATCAGCCCCAGCATTTT.

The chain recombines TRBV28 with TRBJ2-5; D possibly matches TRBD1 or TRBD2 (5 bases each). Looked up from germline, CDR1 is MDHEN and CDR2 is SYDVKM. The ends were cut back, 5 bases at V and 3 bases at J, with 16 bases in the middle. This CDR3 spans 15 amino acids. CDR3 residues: CASSASGTSKETQYF. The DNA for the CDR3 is TGTGCCAGCAGTGCTTCCGGGACGTCAAAAGAGACCCAGTACTTC.

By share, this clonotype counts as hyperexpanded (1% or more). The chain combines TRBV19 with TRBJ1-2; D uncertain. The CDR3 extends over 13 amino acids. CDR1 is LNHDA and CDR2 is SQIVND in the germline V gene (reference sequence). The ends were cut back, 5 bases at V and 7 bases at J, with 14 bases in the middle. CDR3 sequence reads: CASSPVGPPGYTF. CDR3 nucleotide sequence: TGTGCCAGTAGTCCGGTGGGCCCCCCTGGCTACACCTTC.

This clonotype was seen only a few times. CDR3 loop: CSARRGLAGVDTQYF. The DNA of the CDR3 is TGCAGTGCCCGCCGAGGACTAGCGGGAGTAGATACGCAGTATTTT. The V gene is TRBV20-1, the J gene TRBJ2-3; 13 bases are a match to TRBD2. Trimming cost V 6 bases and J 5 bases; bases outside gene matches: 8. This CDR3 contains 15 residues. The V gene's germline CDR1 is DFQATT and CDR2 SNEGSKA (reference sequence).

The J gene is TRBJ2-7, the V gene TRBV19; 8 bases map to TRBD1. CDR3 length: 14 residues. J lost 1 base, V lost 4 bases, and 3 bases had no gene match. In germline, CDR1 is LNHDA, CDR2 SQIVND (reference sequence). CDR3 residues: CASSSGTGSYEQYF. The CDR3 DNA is TGTGCCAGTAGTAGCGGGACAGGATCCTACGAGCAGTACTTC.

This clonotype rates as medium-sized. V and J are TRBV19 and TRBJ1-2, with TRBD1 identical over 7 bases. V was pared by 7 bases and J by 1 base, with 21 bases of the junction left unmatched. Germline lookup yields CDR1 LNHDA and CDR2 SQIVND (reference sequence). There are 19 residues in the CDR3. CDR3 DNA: TGTGCCAGTATTAGTATGGGGATGACAGGGAGAATCGGTAACTATGGCTACACCTTC. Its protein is CASISMGMTGRIGNYGYTF.

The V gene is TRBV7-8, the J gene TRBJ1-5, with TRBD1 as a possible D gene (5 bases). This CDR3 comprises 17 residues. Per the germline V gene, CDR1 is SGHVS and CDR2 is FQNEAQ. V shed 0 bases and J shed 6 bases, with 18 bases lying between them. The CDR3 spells CASSLAGARVVGQPQHF. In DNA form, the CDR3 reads TGTGCCAGCAGCTTAGCGGGCGCCAGGGTGGTGGGTCAGCCCCAGCATTTT. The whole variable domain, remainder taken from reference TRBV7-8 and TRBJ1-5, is GAGVSQSPRYKVAKRGQDVALRCDPISGHVSLFWYQQALGQGPEFLTYFQNEAQLDKSGLPSDRFFAERPEGSVSTLKIQRTQQEDSAVYLCASSLAGARVVGQPQHFGDGTRLSIL.

As DNA, the CDR3 is TGCAGTGGGAGGAAAAGGGGGCGGTCAGATACGCAGTATTTT. It translates to CSGRKRGRSDTQYF. V is TRBV20-1 and J is TRBJ2-3; 7 bases agree with TRBD1. This CDR3 has 14 residues. From germline, CDR1 is DFQATT and CDR2 SNEGSKA (reference sequence). The V and J ends lost 7 bases and 4 bases, in that order; junction bases with no gene match: 11.

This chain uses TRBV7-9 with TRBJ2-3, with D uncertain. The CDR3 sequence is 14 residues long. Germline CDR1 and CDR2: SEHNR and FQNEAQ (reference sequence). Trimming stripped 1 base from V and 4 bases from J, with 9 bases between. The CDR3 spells CASSLVSRSDTQYF. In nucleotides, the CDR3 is TGTGCCAGCAGCTTAGTATCGCGTTCAGATACGCAGTATTTT. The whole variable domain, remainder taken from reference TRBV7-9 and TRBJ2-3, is DTGVSQNPRHKITKRGQNVTFRCDPISEHNRLYWYRQTLGQGPEFLTYFQNEAQLEKSRLLSDRFSAERPKGSFSTLEIQRTEQGDSAMYLCASSLVSRSDTQYFGPGTRLTVL.

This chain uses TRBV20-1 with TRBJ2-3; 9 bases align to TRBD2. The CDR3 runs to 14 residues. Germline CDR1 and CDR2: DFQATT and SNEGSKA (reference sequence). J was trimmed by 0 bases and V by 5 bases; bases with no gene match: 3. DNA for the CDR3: TGCAGTGCTTTGACTAGCGGTAGCACAGATACGCAGTATTTT. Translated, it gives CSALTSGSTDTQYF.

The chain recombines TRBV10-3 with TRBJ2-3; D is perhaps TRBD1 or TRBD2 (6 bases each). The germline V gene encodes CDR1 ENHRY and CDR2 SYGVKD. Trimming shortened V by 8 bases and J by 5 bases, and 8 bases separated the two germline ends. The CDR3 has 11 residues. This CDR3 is CAIGGQDTQYF. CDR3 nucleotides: TGTGCCATCGGGGGGCAAGATACGCAGTATTTT.

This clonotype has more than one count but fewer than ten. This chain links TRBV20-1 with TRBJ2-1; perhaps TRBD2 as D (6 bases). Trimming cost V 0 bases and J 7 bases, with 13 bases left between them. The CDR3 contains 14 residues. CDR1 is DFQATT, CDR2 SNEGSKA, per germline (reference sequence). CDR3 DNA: TGCAGTGCTAGAGAGATGAAACTAGCAAATGAGCAGTTCTTC. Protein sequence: CSAREMKLANEQFF.

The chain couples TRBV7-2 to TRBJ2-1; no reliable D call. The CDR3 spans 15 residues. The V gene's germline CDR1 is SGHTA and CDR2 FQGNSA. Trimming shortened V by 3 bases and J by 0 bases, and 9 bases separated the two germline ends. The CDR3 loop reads CASSLDGSSYNEQFF. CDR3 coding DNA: TGTGCCAGCAGCTTGGACGGTAGCTCCTACAATGAGCAGTTCTTC.

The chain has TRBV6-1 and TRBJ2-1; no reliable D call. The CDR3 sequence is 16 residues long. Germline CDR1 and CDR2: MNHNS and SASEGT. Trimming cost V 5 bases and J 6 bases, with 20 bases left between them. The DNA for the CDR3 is TGTGCCAGCAGTAACCCTGGACGACGCCTCGGCAATGAGCAGTTCTTC. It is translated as CASSNPGRRLGNEQFF.

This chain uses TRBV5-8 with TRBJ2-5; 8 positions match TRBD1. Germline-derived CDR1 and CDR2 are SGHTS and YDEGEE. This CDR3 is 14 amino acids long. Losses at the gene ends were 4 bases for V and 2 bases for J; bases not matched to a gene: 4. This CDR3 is CASSLDRAQETQYF. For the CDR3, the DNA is TGTGCCAGCAGCCTGGACAGGGCGCAAGAGACCCAGTACTTC.